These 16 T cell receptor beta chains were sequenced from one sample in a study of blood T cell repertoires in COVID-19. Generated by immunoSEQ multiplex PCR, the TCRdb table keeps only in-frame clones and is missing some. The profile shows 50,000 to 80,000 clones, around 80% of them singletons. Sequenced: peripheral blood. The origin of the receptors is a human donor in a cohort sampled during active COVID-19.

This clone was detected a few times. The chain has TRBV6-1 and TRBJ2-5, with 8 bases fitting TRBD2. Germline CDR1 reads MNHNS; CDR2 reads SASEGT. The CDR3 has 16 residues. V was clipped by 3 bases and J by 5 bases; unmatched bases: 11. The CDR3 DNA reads TGTGCCAGCAGTGAGAGAGCGGGGGCCACCGGGGAGACCCAGTACTTC. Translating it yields CASSERAGATGETQYF.

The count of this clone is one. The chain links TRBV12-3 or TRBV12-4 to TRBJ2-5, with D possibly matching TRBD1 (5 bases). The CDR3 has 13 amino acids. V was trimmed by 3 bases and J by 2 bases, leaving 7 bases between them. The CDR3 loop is CASSFDSQETQYF. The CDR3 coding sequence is TGTGCCAGCAGTTTTGACAGTCAAGAGACCCAGTACTTC.

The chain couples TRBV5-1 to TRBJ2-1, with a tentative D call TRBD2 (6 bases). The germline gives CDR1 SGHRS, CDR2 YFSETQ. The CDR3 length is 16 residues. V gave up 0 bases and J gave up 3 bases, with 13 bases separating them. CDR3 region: CASSLAGGVSYNEQFF. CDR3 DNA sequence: TGCGCCAGCAGCTTGGCAGGCGGGGTCAGCTACAATGAGCAGTTCTTC.

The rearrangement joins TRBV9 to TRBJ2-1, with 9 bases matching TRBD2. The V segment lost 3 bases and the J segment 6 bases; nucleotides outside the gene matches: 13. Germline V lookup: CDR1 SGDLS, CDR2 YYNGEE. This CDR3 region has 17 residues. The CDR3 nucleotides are TGTGCCAGCAGCGGTTACTTGGGAGGCGGGGGGGCCAATGAGCAGTTCTTC. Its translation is CASSGYLGGGGANEQFF.

CDR3 DNA: TGTGCCAGCAGCTCTCGACAGGGGGCAAGCGAGCAGTACTTC. Its translation: CASSSRQGASEQYF. The V call is TRBV7-9, the J call TRBJ2-7; 10 bases agree with TRBD1. Losses at the gene ends were 4 bases for V and 6 bases for J; bases not matched to a gene: 6. This CDR3 region has 14 residues. Germline V CDR1 and CDR2: SEHNR, FQNEAQ (reference sequence). Full variable domain (missing parts from reference TRBV7-9 and TRBJ2-7): DTGVSQNPRHKITKRGQNVTFRCDPISEHNRLYWYRQTLGQGPEFLTYFQNEAQLEKSRLLSDRFSAERPKGSFSTLEIQRTEQGDSAMYLCASSSRQGASEQYFGPGTRLTVT.

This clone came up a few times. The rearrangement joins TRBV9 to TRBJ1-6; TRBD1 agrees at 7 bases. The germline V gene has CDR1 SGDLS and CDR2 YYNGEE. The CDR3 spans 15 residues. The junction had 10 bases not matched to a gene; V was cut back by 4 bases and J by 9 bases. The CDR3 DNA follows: TGTGCCAGCAGCCCCATGGGGGACAGAGCTTCACCCCTCCACTTT. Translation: CASSPMGDRASPLHF.

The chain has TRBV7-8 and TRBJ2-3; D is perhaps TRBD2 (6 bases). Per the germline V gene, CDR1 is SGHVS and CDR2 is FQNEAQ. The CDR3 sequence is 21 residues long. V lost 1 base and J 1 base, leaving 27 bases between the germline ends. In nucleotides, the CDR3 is TGTGCCAGCAGCTTAGATAGGGGCCCTCTAGCGACCAAGGACCGCACAGATACGCAGTATTTT. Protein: CASSLDRGPLATKDRTDTQYF.

The CDR3: CASPWRDLYGYTF. For the CDR3, the DNA is TGCGCCAGCCCTTGGAGGGATCTCTATGGCTACACCTTC. V and J are TRBV10-1 and TRBJ1-2; D remains ambiguous. This CDR3 is built from 13 residues. The V gene lost 8 bases and the J gene lost 4 bases, with 14 bases spanning the gap. Per the germline V gene, CDR1 is WNHNN and CDR2 is SYGVQD (reference sequence).

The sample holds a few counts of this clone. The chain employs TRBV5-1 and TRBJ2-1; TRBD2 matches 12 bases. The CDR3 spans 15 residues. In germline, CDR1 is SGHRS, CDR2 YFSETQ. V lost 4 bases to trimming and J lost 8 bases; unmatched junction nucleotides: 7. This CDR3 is CASSKTSGGVYEQFF. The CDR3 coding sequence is TGCGCCAGCAGCAAGACTAGCGGGGGTGTCTATGAGCAGTTCTTC.

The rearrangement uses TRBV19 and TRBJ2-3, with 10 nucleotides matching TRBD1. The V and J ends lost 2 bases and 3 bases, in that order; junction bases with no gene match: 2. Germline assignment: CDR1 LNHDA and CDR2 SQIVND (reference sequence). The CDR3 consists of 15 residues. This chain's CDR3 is CASSIRGQGTDTQYF. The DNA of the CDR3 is TGTGCCAGTAGTATAAGGGGACAGGGGACAGATACGCAGTATTTT. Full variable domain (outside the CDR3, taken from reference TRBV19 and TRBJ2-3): DGGITQSPKYLFRKEGQNVTLSCEQNLNHDAMYWYRQDPGQGLRLIYYSQIVNDFQKGDIAEGYSVSREKKESFPLTVTSAQKNPTAFYLCASSIRGQGTDTQYFGPGTRLTVL.

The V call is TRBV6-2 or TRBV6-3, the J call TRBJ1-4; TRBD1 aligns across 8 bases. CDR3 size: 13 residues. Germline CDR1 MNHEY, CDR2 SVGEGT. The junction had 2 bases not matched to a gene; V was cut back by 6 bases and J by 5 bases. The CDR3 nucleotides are TGTGCCAGCAGCGACAGGGGCAATGAAAAACTGTTTTTT. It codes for CASSDRGNEKLFF.

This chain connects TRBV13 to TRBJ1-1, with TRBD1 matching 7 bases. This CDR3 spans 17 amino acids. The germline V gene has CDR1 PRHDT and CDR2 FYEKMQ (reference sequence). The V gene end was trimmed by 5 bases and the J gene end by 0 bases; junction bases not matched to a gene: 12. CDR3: CASSKTRTTGVNTEAFF. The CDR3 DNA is TGTGCCAGCAGCAAGACCCGCACCACAGGGGTGAACACTGAAGCTTTCTTT.

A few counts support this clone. The CDR3 DNA sequence: TGTGCCAGCAGTTACCCGAAACAGGGGGATGGCTACACCTTC. Its translation is CASSYPKQGDGYTF. The rearrangement links TRBV6-2 or TRBV6-3 to TRBJ1-2; TRBD1 aligns across 8 bases. V was clipped by 2 bases and J by 6 bases; unmatched bases: 5. The CDR3 consists of 14 residues. Germline CDR1 MNHEY, CDR2 SVGEGT.

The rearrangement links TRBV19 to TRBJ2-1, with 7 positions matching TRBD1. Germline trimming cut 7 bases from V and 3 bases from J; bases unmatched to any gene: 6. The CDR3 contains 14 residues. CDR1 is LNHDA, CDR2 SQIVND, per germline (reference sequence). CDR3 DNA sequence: TGTGCCAGTAAAAAAGGGGGCGACTACAATGAGCAGTTCTTC. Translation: CASKKGGDYNEQFF.

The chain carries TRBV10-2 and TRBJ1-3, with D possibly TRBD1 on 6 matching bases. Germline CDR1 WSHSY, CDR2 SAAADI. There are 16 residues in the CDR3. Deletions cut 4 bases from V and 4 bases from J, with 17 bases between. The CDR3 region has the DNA TGCGCCAGCAGTGCTCTGGGCCCAGGGGTCGGAAACACCATATATTTT. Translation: CASSALGPGVGNTIYF.

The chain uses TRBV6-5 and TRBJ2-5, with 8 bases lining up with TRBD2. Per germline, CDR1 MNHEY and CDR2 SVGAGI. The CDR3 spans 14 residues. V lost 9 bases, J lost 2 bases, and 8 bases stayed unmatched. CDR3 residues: CARNGGGGQETQYF. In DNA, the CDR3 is TGTGCCAGGAACGGGGGGGGCGGTCAAGAGACCCAGTACTTC.